The 12 T cell receptor beta chains in this list originate from one sample, sequenced in a study of cytomegalovirus exposure and HLA in healthy donors. PCR employed 60 Vbeta and 13 Jbeta primers. Data came from immunoSEQ multiplex PCR; TCRdb stores just in-frame clones and leaves some out. The repertoire holds 130,000 or so clones, with just under 80% as singletons. Sequencing used PBMCs. The receptors stem from a man between 25 and 39 years old in good health and CMV-seronegative.

This clone was counted a few times. The CDR3: CASSLATSGAPREQYF. DNA of the CDR3: TGTGCCAGCAGCTTAGCGACTAGCGGGGCCCCGAGGGAGCAGTACTTC. The V call is TRBV7-2, the J call TRBJ2-7, with TRBD2 identical over 11 bases. The CDR3 covers 16 residues. V lost 0 bases, J lost 7 bases, and 8 bases stayed unmatched. The germline V gene encodes CDR1 SGHTA and CDR2 FQGNSA. Full variable domain (outside the CDR3, taken from reference TRBV7-2 and TRBJ2-7): GAGVSQSPSNKVTEKGKDVELRCDPISGHTALYWYRQSLGQGLEFLIYFQGNSAPDKSGLPSDRFSAERTGGSVSTLTIQRTQQEDSAVYLCASSLATSGAPREQYFGPGTRLTVT.

The V call is TRBV6-6, the J call TRBJ1-5; D is uncertain. V lost 2 bases, J lost 9 bases, and 8 bases lay in between. CDR1 is MNHNY, CDR2 SVGAGI, per germline (reference sequence). The CDR3 totals 12 residues. The CDR3 is CASSYPVRPQHF. The CDR3 bases are TGTGCCAGCAGTTACCCGGTACGGCCCCAGCATTTT.

This chain joins TRBV5-4 and TRBJ1-2; 9 nucleotides match TRBD1. This CDR3 is 15 amino acids long. Germline V gene lookup returns CDR1 SGHNT and CDR2 YYREEE (reference sequence). Trimming took 4 bases from V and 7 from J; bases not matched to a gene: 11. CDR3 loop: CASSGGQGKGPGYTF. The CDR3 nucleotides are TGTGCCAGCAGCGGGGGACAGGGTAAGGGGCCTGGCTACACCTTC.

J is TRBJ2-7 and V is TRBV5-1; 14 bases map to TRBD2. Germline assignment: CDR1 SGHRS and CDR2 YFSETQ. This CDR3 comprises 16 residues. V was pared by 3 bases and J by 4 bases, with 6 bases of the junction left unmatched. In DNA, the CDR3 is TGCGCCAGCAGCTACGGGACTAGCGGGAGAACATACGAGCAGTACTTC. Amino acids: CASSYGTSGRTYEQYF.

This clone appeared a single time. V usage is TRBV5-1 and J usage is TRBJ2-1, with 11 bases that match TRBD2. Germline lookup yields CDR1 SGHRS and CDR2 YFSETQ. This CDR3 is 15 amino acids long. The junction had 6 bases not matched to a gene; V was cut back by 4 bases and J by 6 bases. DNA for the CDR3: TGCGCCAGCAGCAGGACTAGCGGGTATACCAATGAGCAGTTCTTC. Encoded protein: CASSRTSGYTNEQFF.

This clone was seen only a few times. The chain joins TRBV15 to TRBJ1-4; tentatively, D is TRBD1 (5 bases). Trimming shortened V by 3 bases and J by 8 bases, and 13 bases separated the two germline ends. CDR1 and CDR2 from the germline V gene are LNHNV and YYDKDF (reference sequence). CDR3 length equals 14 residues. The DNA for the CDR3 is TGTGCCACCAGCAGGGGGGGGGTCGAGGAAAAACTGTTTTTT. It yields the protein CATSRGGVEEKLFF. Combining the CDR3 with reference TRBV15 and TRBJ1-4 gives the whole variable domain DAMVIQNPRYQVTQFGKPVTLSCSQTLNHNVMYWYQQKSSQAPKLLFHYYDKDFNNEADTPDNFQSRRPNTSFCFLDIRSPGLGDTAMYLCATSRGGVEEKLFFGSGTQLSVL.

This clone showed up just a few times. The rearrangement joins TRBV6-6 to TRBJ1-4; 8 nucleotides agree with TRBD1. This CDR3 has 14 amino acids. V shed 7 bases, J shed 8 bases, and the junction held 9 bases outside the gene matches. Germline V lookup: CDR1 MNHNY, CDR2 SVGAGI (reference sequence). The CDR3 DNA reads as TGTGCCAGCAAAAAACAGGGGGGAGGGGAAAAACTGTTTTTT. Its translation: CASKKQGGGEKLFF.

This clone turned up a few times. The rearrangement links TRBV10-3 to TRBJ2-1, with 8 bases matching TRBD1. The CDR3 is made up of 16 amino acids. The germline gives CDR1 ENHRY, CDR2 SYGVKD. Unmatched junction bases numbered 7, after V lost 6 bases and J lost 0 bases. As DNA, the CDR3 is TGTGCCATCAGGGCTCCACAGGGGGGCTCCTACAATGAGCAGTTCTTC. It encodes CAIRAPQGGSYNEQFF.

The chain has TRBV11-2 and TRBJ2-7; TRBD2 matches at 14 bases. The trim removed 0 bases at V and 4 bases at J, leaving 2 bases unmatched. The CDR3 runs 16 residues. Per germline, CDR1 SGHAT and CDR2 FQNNGV. The CDR3 DNA reads as TGTGCCAGCAGCTTAGATCGGACTAGCGGGAGGTACGAGCAGTACTTC. Translating gives CASSLDRTSGRYEQYF.

V is TRBV4-1 and J is TRBJ2-1, with 13 bases matching TRBD2. Trimming took 5 bases from V and 8 from J; bases not matched to a gene: 9. The CDR3 runs to 16 residues. Germline lookup yields CDR1 MGHRA and CDR2 YSYEKL. The CDR3 nucleotides are TGCGCCAGCAGCTACCGGACTAGCGGGAGTGGCTATGAGCAGTTCTTC. This sequence encodes CASSYRTSGSGYEQFF.

The chain has TRBV6-5 and TRBJ2-5, with 8 bases aligning to TRBD1. The J call is doubtful: the DNA matches TRBJ2-7 better. Germline V CDR1 and CDR2: MNHEY, SVGAGI. This CDR3 spans 13 amino acids. CDR3 nucleotide sequence: TGTGCCAGCAGTTACACAGGGGGCTACGAGCAGTACTTC. Translation: CASSYTGGYEQYF.

This clone was detected only a few times. The rearrangement links TRBV5-6 to TRBJ1-2; 11 nucleotides match TRBD1. CDR1 and CDR2 from the germline V gene are SGHDT and YYEEEE. V dropped 3 bases and J dropped 8; count of bases not matched to a gene: 12. This CDR3 contains 16 residues. Written as DNA, the CDR3 is TGTGCCAGCAGCTGGGAGAGGGACAGGGGGAAGCGGGGCTACACCTTC. Translated, it gives CASSWERDRGKRGYTF. The variable domain in full, completed from reference TRBV5-6 and TRBJ1-2, reads DAGVTQSPTHLIKTRGQQVTLRCSPKSGHDTVSWYQQALGQGPQFIFQYYEEEERQRGNFPDRFSGHQFPNYSSELNVNALLLGDSALYLCASSWERDRGKRGYTFGSGTRLTVV.